Listed below are T cell receptor beta chains from one sample, sequenced in a study of neoadjuvant anti-PD-1 for oral cavity cancer. TCRdb's table, derived via immunoSEQ multiplex PCR, lists solely in-frame clones and lacks some. The table shows around 7,500 clones, with roughly 60% occurring only once. The sequences come from PBMCs, collected after nivolumab (anti-PD-1) treatment. Receptor source: a person between 40 and 79 years old with oral cavity squamous cell carcinoma. CDR3s include the opening cysteine and the closing phenylalanine or tryptophan. The D gene is left open where the match is weak. Part of the rows lack a size; the others show once, few, many or a class for expanded clones.

- TRBJ2-7 15 - TRBV9 CASSVGTVSSYEQYF TGTGCCAGCAGCGTGGGGACGGTTAGCTCCTACGAGCAGTACTTC
- TRBJ2-5 15 - TRBV29-1 CSVQGWDTVQETQYF TGCAGCGTTCAAGGGTGGGATACGGTCCAAGAGACCCAGTACTTC
- TRBJ2-7 13 few TRBV27 CASSPRSAYEQYF TGTGCCAGCAGCCCGCGGTCGGCCTACGAGCAGTACTTC
- TRBJ2-3 17 - TRBV5-1 CASSLGGGQTSTDTQYF TGCGCCAGCAGCTTGGGAGGCGGGCAGACTAGCACAGATACGCAGTATTTT
TRBD1 TRBJ1-6 16 few TRBV6-6 CASRGSLTGPNSPLHF TGTGCCAGCAGGGGGTCCCTGACAGGGCCCAATTCACCCCTCCACTTT
TRBD2 TRBJ2-5 15 few TRBV4-2 CASSQDRGGQETQYF TGTGCCAGCAGCCAAGATCGGGGGGGCCAAGAGACCCAGTACTTC
- TRBJ1-2 13 - TRBV2 CASSEGQGYGYTF TGTGCCAGCAGTGAGGGTCAGGGTTATGGCTACACCTTC
- TRBJ2-5 15 - TRBV5-6 CASSLNGVSGETQYF TGTGCCAGCAGCTTAAATGGGGTATCGGGGGAGACCCAGTACTTC
- TRBJ2-1 13 few TRBV19 CASSMGSYNEQFF TGTGCCAGTAGTATGGGATCTTACAATGAGCAGTTCTTC
TRBD1 TRBJ1-1 13 - TRBV10-3 CAISGQENTEAFF TGTGCCATCAGCGGACAGGAGAACACTGAAGCTTTCTTT
- TRBJ2-7 10 - TRBV23-1 CASSGYEQYF TGCGCCAGCAGTGGCTACGAGCAGTACTTC
- TRBJ2-7 15 - TRBV19 CASSIAIAQGYEQYF TGTGCCAGTAGTATCGCAATAGCACAGGGATACGAGCAGTACTTC
- TRBJ2-7 15 - TRBV30 CAWSPTSQPVFEQYF TGTGCCTGGAGCCCCACCTCCCAGCCGGTCTTCGAGCAGTACTTC
TRBD1 TRBJ2-7 14 few TRBV5-1 CASSLEGQGTEQYF TGCGCCAGCAGCTTGGAGGGACAGGGTACCGAGCAGTACTTC
- TRBJ1-3 15 - TRBV11-2 CASSLAGGLWNTIYF TGTGCCAGCAGCTTAGCGGGGGGGCTGTGGAACACCATATATTTT